This T cell receptor beta chain is from a study of cytomegalovirus exposure and HLA in healthy donors. The wider study: In a previous analysis, some 120 million unique TCR beta sequences were found from 150 million to 200 million T cells.

PCR amplification relied on 60 Vbeta primers (plus 13 Jbeta primers). Clones were sequenced by immunoSEQ multiplex PCR, and TCRdb holds only the in-frame ones, with some missing. The data contain 150,000 to 200,000 clones, around 80% of them seen just once; the ten biggest clones take up roughly 0.99%. Germline loops: CDR1 SEHNR, CDR2 FQNEAQ (reference sequence). This CDR3 spans 18 amino acids. With V trimmed by 1 base and J by 10 bases, 18 bases remained unmatched. Study findings and constraints: Apart from CMV serostatus, no immune exposure information was available.

About this clone: Its specificity is not known.

Sequencing input: PBMCs. V usage is TRBV7-9 and J usage is TRBJ2-1; 8 bases map to TRBD1. The clonotype was recovered from a woman aged 40 to 50 in good health and CMV-seronegative. Written as DNA, the CDR3 is TGTGCCAGCAGCTTAGGGCAGGGGGCAAGAAGCGGGTTGGGCGAGCAGTTCTTC. It encodes CASSLGQGARSGLGEQFF.